This TCR beta chain originates from a study of T cell responses to AZD1222 COVID-19 vaccine. Turning to this clone: In the same sample, other DNA sequences code for this CDR3.

The length of the CDR3 is 13 residues. CDR1 GTSNPN and CDR2 SVGIG come from the germline V gene (reference sequence). V dropped 0 bases and J dropped 0 bases, with 5 bases sitting between them. TCRdb's copy holds only in-frame clones and misses some; the assay was immunoSEQ multiplex PCR. This table holds roughly 120,000 clones, roughly 86% found once. The clonotype comes from an adult who received the AZD1222 COVID-19 vaccine. The V gene is TRBV30, the J gene TRBJ1-1, with D perhaps TRBD1 (5 bases). The sequences come from peripheral blood, collected 28 days after the second AZD1222 dose. The CDR3, as DNA: TGTGCCTGGAGTGTAGGGGTGAACACTGAAGCTTTCTTT. Translating it yields CAWSVGVNTEAFF.